The clone carrying this T cell receptor (beta chain) was detected ten times or more. Its antigen is undetermined. UMIs and sample barcodes were carried by the TCR alpha and TCR beta cDNA libraries that 5'RACE produced using constant-segment primers. TCRdb reprocessed the 5' RACE reads via MiXCR and lists one record per CDR3 protein. Altogether more than 300,000 distinct CDR3 sequences are present, roughly 13% being singletons, with the ten largest covering 22%. This entry comes from a study of T-cell memory formation after mild COVID-19. Study findings and constraints: Mainly in CM and EM were contracting CD4+ clones; CD8+ were in EMRA. Memory sampled before infection contained some responding clones, suggesting cross-reactive memory joined. Clones contracting over day 15 to 85 were CD4/CD8 balanced, with later expanders leaning CD4+.

The length of the CDR3 is 16 residues. The V gene's germline CDR1 is MNHEY and CDR2 SVGAGI. V shed 0 bases and J shed 4 bases, with 14 bases lying between them. V usage is TRBV6-5 and J usage is TRBJ2-3, with no clear D. This receptor was obtained from a man aged 18 to 29 who had mild COVID-19 (a few samples of this study predate the infection). Cell type and time point are not known. The sample taken for sequencing was PBMCs or a T cell subset sorted from them (not recorded which). CDR3 nucleotide sequence: TGTGCCAGCAGTTACTCGCGGCGGCCCTCCGCAGATACGCAGTATTTT. Protein: CASSYSRRPSADTQYF.